This passage covers 6 T cell receptor beta chains from one sample sequenced in a study of blood T cells in healthy people across ages. Combining a sample-barcoded 5' primer with a J-beta primer mix, a second PCR ran for 7 to 11 cycles. TCRdb re-called the 5' RACE reads with MiXCR, one entry per CDR3 protein. The top ten hold around 9.6% of the sample, which has 900,000 to 950,000 distinct CDR3 sequences, just under 30% seen once. This same sample was also taken into another study, of T cells of mothers and their children.

Sample: blood. Receptor source: a middle-aged woman in good health.

This clonotype was detected only a few times. V usage is TRBV11-2 and J usage is TRBJ2-3, with D maybe TRBD2 (6 bases). Per the germline V gene, CDR1 is SGHAT and CDR2 is FQNNGV. This CDR3 has 15 residues. V lost 4 bases and J 5 bases, leaving 16 bases between the germline ends. CDR3 amino acids: CASSSGPGGQDTQYF. The CDR3 DNA sequence: TGTGCCAGCAGCTCCGGACCCGGGGGTCAAGATACGCAGTATTTT. Drawing the rest from reference TRBV11-2 and TRBJ2-3, the complete variable domain is EAGVAQSPRYKIIEKRQSVAFWCNPISGHATLYWYQQILGQGPKLLIQFQNNGVVDDSQLPKDRFSAERLKGVDSTLKIQPAKLEDSAVYLCASSSGPGGQDTQYFGPGTRLTVL.

With regard to this clonotype: A single base separates this from a much larger clone, so it may be a read error. This chain uses TRBV9 with TRBJ2-1, with 9 positions matching TRBD2. The trim removed 3 bases at V and 2 bases at J, leaving 6 bases unmatched. The germline V gene encodes CDR1 SGDLS and CDR2 YYNGEE. The CDR3 extends over 16 amino acids. CDR3 region: CASSARLAVAYNEQFF. The DNA for the CDR3 is TGTGCCAGCAGCGCCCGACTAGCGGTGGCCTACAATGAGCAGTTCTTC.

On this clonotype itself: The junction differs from germline at one of its ends, possibly a read error. The gene calls are TRBV12-3 or TRBV12-4 and TRBJ1-5; D unresolved. The CDR3 is 12 amino acids. The CDR3 region has the DNA TGTGCCGGCAGTCGTCCCTATCAGCCCCAGCATTTT. Encoded protein: CAGSRPYQPQHF.

There are a few counts of this clonotype. This chain joins TRBV4-1 and TRBJ2-1; 12 bases are shared with TRBD1. J was trimmed by 8 bases and V by 6 bases; bases with no gene match: 11. Germline CDR1 and CDR2: MGHRA and YSYEKL. The CDR3 spans 16 residues. The chain's CDR3 is CASRSPGTGGWDEQFF. DNA for the CDR3: TGCGCCAGCAGAAGCCCCGGGACAGGGGGCTGGGATGAGCAGTTCTTC.

This chain links TRBV20-1 with TRBJ2-1, with TRBD2 identical over 11 bases. Losses at the gene ends were 5 bases for V and 3 bases for J; bases not matched to a gene: 15. Germline lookup yields CDR1 DFQATT and CDR2 SNEGSKA (reference sequence). This CDR3 has 18 residues. DNA of the CDR3: TGCAGTGCTCCAGCTGTGCTAGCGGGAGGTTACGACTACAATGAGCAGTTCTTC. Protein: CSAPAVLAGGYDYNEQFF.

The chain uses TRBV20-1 and TRBJ2-2; no definite D call. Germline V gene sequence: CDR1 DFQATT, CDR2 SNEGSKA (reference sequence). Trimming pared 1 base from V and 4 bases from J, leaving 1 base between. The CDR3 extends over 11 amino acids. Here the CDR3 DNA reads TGCAGTGCTAGAGGCACCGGGGAGCTGTTTTTT. It codes for CSARGTGELFF.